Listed here is a single TCR beta chain. The data were taken from a study of T cell responses to AZD1222 COVID-19 vaccine. This table comes from immunoSEQ multiplex PCR, and its TCRdb copy is limited to in-frame clones, with some not included. The sample consists of approximately 50,000 clones, 86% of them appearing once. Germline V CDR1 and CDR2: MDHEN, SYDVKM. Deletions cut 6 bases from V and 6 bases from J, with 9 bases between. The CDR3 runs to 11 residues. The V call is TRBV28, the J call TRBJ2-7, with unresolved D. This specimen was peripheral blood, taken 28 days after the second AZD1222 dose. This TCR was sampled from an adult who received the AZD1222 COVID-19 vaccine. Written as DNA, the CDR3 is TGTGCCAGCAGCCTTCTTTCCGAGCAGTACTTC. It is translated as CASSLLSEQYF. Based on the CDR3 plus reference TRBV28 and TRBJ2-7, the full variable domain is DVKVTQSSRYLVKRTGEKVFLECVQDMDHENMFWYRQDPGLGLRLIYFSYDVKMKEKGDIPEGYSVSREKKERFSLILESASTNQTSMYLCASSLLSEQYFGPGTRLTVT.